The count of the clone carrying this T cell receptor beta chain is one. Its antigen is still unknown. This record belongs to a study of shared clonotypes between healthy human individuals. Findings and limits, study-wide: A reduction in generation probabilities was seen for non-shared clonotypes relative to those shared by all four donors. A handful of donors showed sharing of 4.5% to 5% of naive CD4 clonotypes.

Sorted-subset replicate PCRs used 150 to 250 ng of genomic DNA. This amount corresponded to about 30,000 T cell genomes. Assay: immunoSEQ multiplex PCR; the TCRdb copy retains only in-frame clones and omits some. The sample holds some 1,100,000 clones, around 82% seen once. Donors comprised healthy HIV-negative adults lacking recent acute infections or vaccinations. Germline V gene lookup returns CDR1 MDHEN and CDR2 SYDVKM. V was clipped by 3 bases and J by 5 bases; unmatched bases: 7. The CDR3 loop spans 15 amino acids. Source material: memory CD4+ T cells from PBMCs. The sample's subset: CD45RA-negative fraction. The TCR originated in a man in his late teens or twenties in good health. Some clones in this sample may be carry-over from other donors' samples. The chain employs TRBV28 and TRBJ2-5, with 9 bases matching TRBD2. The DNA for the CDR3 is TGTGCCAGCAGTTTGGGTAGCGGGAGCAGGGAGACCCAGTACTTC. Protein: CASSLGSGSRETQYF.